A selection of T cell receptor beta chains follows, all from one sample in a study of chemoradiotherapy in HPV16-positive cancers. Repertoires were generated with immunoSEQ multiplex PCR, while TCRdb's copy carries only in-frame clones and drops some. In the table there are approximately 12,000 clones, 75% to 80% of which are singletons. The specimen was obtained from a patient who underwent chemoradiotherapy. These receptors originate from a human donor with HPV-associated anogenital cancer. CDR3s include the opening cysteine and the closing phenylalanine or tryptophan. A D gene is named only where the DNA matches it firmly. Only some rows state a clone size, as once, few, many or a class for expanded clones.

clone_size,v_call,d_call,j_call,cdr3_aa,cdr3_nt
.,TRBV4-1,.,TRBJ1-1,CASSQDFTGTRAEAFF,TGCGCCAGCAGCCAAGATTTTACAGGGACTAGGGCTGAAGCTTTCTTT
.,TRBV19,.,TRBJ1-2,CASSIGTGSSDYGYTF,TGTGCCAGTAGTATTGGAACGGGGAGTTCGGACTATGGCTACACCTTC
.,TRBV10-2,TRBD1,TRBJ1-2,CASSDAGQTYYGYTF,TGCGCCAGCAGTGATGCGGGACAGACTTACTATGGCTACACCTTC
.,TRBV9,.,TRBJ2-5,CASSVGVAKETQYF,TGTGCCAGCAGCGTAGGCGTAGCGAAAGAGACCCAGTACTTC
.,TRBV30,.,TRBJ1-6,CAWSEPGVGNSPLHF,TGTGCCTGGAGTGAGCCGGGGGTTGGGAATTCACCCCTCCACTTT
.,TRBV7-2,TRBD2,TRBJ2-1,CASSLLAGGPGEQFF,TGTGCCAGCAGCTTACTGGCGGGAGGGCCAGGAGAGCAGTTCTTC
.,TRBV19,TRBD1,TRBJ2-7,CASSIAGGQVYEQYF,TGTGCCAGTAGTATAGCAGGAGGACAGGTTTACGAGCAGTACTTC
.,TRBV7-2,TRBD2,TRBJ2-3,CASTLPGGRTDTQYF,TGTGCCAGCACCCTCCCGGGGGGGCGCACAGATACGCAGTATTTT
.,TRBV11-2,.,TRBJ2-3,CASSLGGTSTDTQYF,TGTGCCAGCAGCTTAGGGGGGACTAGCACAGATACGCAGTATTTT
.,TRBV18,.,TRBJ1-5,CASSGGLDQPQHF,TGTGCCAGCTCGGGAGGGTTGGATCAGCCCCAGCATTTT
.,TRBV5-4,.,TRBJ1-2,CASSWGLNYGYTF,TGTGCCAGCAGCTGGGGATTAAACTATGGCTACACCTTC
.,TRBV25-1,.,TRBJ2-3,CASSKGSRTDTQYF,TGTGCCAGCAGTAAAGGCAGTAGGACAGATACGCAGTATTTT
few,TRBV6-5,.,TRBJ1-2,CASRKPGYGYTF,TGTGCCAGCAGGAAGCCAGGGTATGGCTACACCTTC
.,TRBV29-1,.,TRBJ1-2,CSARTLTAGYTF,TGCAGCGCCCGGACCCTTACAGCGGGCTACACCTTC
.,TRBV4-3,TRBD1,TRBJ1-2,CASSHGQGRSGYTF,TGCGCCAGCAGCCACGGACAGGGGAGGTCTGGCTACACCTTC
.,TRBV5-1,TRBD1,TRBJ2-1,CASSLGTGGYNEQFF,TGCGCCAGCAGCTTGGGGACAGGCGGGTACAATGAGCAGTTCTTC
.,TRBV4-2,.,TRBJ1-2,CASSQFSANYGYTF,TGTGCCAGCAGCCAATTCAGTGCTAACTATGGCTACACCTTC
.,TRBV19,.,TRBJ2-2,CASSLGHSNTGELFF,TGTGCCAGTAGCCTGGGACACTCGAACACCGGGGAGCTGTTTTTT
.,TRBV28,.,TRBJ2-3,CASNRRTGMPDTQYF,TGTGCCAGCAACCGACGGACCGGGATGCCAGATACGCAGTATTTT
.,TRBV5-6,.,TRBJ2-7,CASREGSRVNEQYF,TGTGCCAGCAGGGAGGGGTCCAGGGTCAACGAGCAGTACTTC
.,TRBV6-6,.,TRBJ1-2,CASTPGANYGYTF,TGTGCCAGCACCCCGGGAGCTAACTATGGCTACACCTTC
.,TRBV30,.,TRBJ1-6,CAWRGGSQGGYNSPLHF,TGTGCCTGGAGGGGAGGCAGCCAGGGCGGCTATAATTCACCCCTCCACTTT
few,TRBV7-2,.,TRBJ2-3,CASSLRQISTDTQYF,TGTGCCAGCAGCTTAAGACAGATTAGCACAGATACGCAGTATTTT
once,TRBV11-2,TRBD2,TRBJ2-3,CASSLLRGGMADTQYF,TGTGCCAGCAGCTTATTGCGGGGGGGCATGGCAGATACGCAGTATTTT
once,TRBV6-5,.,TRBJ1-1,CASSLWMNTEAFF,TGTGCCAGCAGTCTATGGATGAACACTGAAGCTTTCTTT
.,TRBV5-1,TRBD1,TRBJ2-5,CASSLAPTGKETQYF,TGCGCCAGCAGCTTGGCACCGACAGGGAAAGAGACCCAGTACTTC
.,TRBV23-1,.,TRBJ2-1,CASSLLPSVATYNEQFF,TGCGCCAGCAGTCTCCTCCCCAGTGTTGCGACCTACAATGAGCAGTTCTTC
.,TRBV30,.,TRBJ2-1,CAWSRGARVSYNEQFF,TGTGCCTGGAGTAGAGGGGCACGGGTCTCCTACAATGAGCAGTTCTTC
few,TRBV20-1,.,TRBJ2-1,CSAEWDNEQFF,TGCAGTGCTGAGTGGGACAATGAGCAGTTCTTC
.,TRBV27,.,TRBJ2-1,CASSPGTGGYNEQFF,TGTGCCAGCTCACCCGGGACTGGCGGCTACAATGAGCAGTTCTTC
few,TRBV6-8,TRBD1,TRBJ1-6,CADFRDSITSNLDNSPLHF,TGTGCCGATTTCCGGGACAGCATCACCTCCAACCTTGATAATTCACCCCTCCACTTT
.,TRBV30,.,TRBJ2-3,CACRQVGSTDTQYF,TGTGCCTGCCGGCAAGTCGGGTCGACAGATACGCAGTATTTT
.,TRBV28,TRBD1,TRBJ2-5,CASSRTGVETQYF,TGTGCCAGCAGTCGGACAGGGGTCGAGACCCAGTACTTC
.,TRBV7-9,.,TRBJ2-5,CASSLSLGGETQYF,TGTGCCAGCAGCTTATCGCTGGGGGGCGAGACCCAGTACTTC
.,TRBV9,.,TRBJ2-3,CASSVEGSAAPPGTQYF,TGTGCCAGCAGCGTAGAAGGCAGCGCGGCACCCCCAGGGACGCAGTATTTT
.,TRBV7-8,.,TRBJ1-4,CASSLARTVDNEKLFF,TGTGCCAGCAGCTTAGCCCGGACAGTTGATAATGAAAAACTGTTTTTT
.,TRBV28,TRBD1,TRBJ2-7,CASSTPGQGASEQYF,TGTGCCAGCAGTACCCCGGGACAGGGGGCAAGCGAGCAGTACTTC
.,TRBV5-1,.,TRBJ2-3,CASSPNTPDRDTQYF,TGCGCCAGCAGCCCAAATACCCCGGACAGAGATACGCAGTATTTT
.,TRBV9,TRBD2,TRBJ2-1,CASSPEPGLAGVVDEQFF,TGTGCCAGCAGCCCAGAACCGGGACTAGCGGGAGTAGTAGATGAGCAGTTCTTC
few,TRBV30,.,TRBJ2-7,CAWSEDGIYEQYF,TGTGCCTGGAGCGAGGACGGAATCTACGAGCAGTACTTC
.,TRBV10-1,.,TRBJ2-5,CASSGSEETQYF,TGCGCCAGCAGTGGGTCGGAAGAGACCCAGTACTTC
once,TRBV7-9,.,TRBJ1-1,CASKKSRQGMNTEAFF,TGTGCCAGCAAAAAATCAAGGCAGGGTATGAACACTGAAGCTTTCTTT
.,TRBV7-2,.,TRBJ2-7,CASSLVAGTAYEQYF,TGTGCCAGCAGCTTAGTGGCAGGTACCGCCTACGAGCAGTACTTC
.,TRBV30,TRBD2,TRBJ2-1,CAWNSGVENEQFF,TGTGCCTGGAATAGCGGGGTTGAAAATGAGCAGTTCTTC